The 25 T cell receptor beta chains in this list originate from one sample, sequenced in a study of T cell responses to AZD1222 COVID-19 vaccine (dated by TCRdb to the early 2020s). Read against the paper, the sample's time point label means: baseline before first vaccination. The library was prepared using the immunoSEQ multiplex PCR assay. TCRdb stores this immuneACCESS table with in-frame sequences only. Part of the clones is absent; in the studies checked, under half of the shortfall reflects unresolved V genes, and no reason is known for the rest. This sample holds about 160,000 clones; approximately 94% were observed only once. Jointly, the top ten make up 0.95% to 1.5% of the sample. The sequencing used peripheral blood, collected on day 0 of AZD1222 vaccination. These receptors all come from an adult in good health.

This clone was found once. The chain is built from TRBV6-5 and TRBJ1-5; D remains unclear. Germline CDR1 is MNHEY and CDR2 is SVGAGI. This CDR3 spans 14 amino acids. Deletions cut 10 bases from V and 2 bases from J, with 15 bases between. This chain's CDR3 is CATTDLGGNQPQHF. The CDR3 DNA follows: TGTGCCACCACGGACCTAGGTGGCAATCAGCCCCAGCATTTT.

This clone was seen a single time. CDR3 region: CASSRGSSYEQYV. CDR3 sequence (DNA): TGTGCCAGCAGTAGAGGGAGCTCCTACGAGCAGTACGTC. V is TRBV6-5 and J is TRBJ2-7; weak D call: TRBD2 (5 bases). The germline V and J ends were trimmed by 5 bases and 0 bases, with 8 bases remaining between them. The CDR3 extends over 13 amino acids. Germline assignment: CDR1 MNHEY and CDR2 SVGAGI.

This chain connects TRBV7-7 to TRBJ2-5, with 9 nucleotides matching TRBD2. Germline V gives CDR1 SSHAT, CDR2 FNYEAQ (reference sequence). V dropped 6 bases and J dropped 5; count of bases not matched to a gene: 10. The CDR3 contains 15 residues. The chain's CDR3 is CASSTLAGEEETQYF. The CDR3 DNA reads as TGTGCCAGCAGTACGTTAGCGGGAGAGGAGGAGACCCAGTACTTC.

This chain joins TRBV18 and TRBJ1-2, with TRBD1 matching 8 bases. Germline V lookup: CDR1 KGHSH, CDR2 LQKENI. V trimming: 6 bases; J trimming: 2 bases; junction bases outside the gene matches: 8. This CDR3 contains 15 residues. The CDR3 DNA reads TGTGCCAGCTCGGAACAGGGGGGTGAAAACTATGGCTACACCTTC. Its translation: CASSEQGGENYGYTF.

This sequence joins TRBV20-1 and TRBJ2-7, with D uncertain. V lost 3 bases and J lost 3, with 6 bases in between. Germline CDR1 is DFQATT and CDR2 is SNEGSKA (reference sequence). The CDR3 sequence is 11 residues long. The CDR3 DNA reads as TGCAGTGCTAGTGTAGGCTACGAGCAGTACGTC. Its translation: CSASVGYEQYV.

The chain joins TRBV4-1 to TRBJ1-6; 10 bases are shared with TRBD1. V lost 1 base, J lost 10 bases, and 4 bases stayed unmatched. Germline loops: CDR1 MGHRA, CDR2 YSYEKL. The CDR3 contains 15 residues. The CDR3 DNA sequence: TGCGCCAGCAGCCAAGCCGGGACAGGGGACTCACCCCTCCACTTT. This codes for CASSQAGTGDSPLHF.

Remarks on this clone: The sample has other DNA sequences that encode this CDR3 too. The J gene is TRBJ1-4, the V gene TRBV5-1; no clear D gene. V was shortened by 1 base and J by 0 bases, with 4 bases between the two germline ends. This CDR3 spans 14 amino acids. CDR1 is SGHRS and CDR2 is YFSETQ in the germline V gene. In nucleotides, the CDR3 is TGCGCCAGCAGCTTGACAGCAACTAATGAAAAACTGTTTTTT. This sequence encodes CASSLTATNEKLFF.

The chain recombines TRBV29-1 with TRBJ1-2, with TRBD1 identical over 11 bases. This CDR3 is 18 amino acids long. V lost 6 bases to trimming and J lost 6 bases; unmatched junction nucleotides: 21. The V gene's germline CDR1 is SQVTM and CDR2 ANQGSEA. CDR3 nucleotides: TGCAGCGTGGGCCGGTATTCCCAGGGGACAGGGGGTACGGATGGCTACACCTTC. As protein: CSVGRYSQGTGGTDGYTF.

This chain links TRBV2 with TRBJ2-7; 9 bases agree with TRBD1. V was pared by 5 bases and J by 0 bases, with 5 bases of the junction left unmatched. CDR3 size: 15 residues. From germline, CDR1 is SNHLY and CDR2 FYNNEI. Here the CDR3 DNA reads TGTGCCAGCAGTCCGGACAGGGGAGCCTCCTACGAGCAGTACGTC. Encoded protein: CASSPDRGASYEQYV.

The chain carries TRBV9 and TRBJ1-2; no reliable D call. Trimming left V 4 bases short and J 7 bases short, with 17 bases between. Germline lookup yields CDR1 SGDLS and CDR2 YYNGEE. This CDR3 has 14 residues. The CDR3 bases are TGTGCCAGCAGCCCAGAAAGTAGCTCGGTTGGCTACACCTTC. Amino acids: CASSPESSSVGYTF.

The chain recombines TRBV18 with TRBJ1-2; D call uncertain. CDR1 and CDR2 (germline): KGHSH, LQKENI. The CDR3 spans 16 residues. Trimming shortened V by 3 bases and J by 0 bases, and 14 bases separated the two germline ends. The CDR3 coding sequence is TGTGCCAGCTCACCCACCGCCCCAACAGCTAACTATGGCTACACCTTC. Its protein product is CASSPTAPTANYGYTF.

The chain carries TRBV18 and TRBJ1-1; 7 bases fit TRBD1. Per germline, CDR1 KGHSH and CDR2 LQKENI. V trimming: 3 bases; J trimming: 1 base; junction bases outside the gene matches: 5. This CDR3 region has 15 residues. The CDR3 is CASSPQGGPNTEAFF. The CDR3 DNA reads TGTGCCAGCTCACCTCAAGGGGGCCCGAACACTGAAGCTTTCTTT.

The CDR3 protein is CASSQRVRGTDTQYF. Written as DNA, the CDR3 is TGTGCCAGCAGCCAAAGGGTAAGAGGCACAGATACGCAGTATTTT. The chain has TRBV4-2 and TRBJ2-3, with no clear D. The CDR3 length is 15 residues. Germline CDR1 and CDR2: LGHNA and YNFKEQ. V was clipped by 2 bases and J by 1 base, with 10 bases between them.

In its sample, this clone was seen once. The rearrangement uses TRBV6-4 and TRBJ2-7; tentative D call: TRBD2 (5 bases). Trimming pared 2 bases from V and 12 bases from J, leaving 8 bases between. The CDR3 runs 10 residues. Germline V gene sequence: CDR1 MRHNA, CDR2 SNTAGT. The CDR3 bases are TGTGCCAGCAGTGACAGAGGGCTGTACGTC. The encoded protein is CASSDRGLYV.

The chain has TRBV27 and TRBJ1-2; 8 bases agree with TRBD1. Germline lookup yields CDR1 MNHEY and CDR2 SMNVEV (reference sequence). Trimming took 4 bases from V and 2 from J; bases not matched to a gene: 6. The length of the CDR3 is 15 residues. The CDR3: CASSSLTGVNYGYTF. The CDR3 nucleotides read TGTGCCAGCAGTTCCCTGACAGGGGTCAACTATGGCTACACCTTC.

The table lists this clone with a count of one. The CDR3 nucleotides read TGCGCCAGCAGCCCTCAGGGGCGGCGCACAGATACGCAGTATTTT. It specifies CASSPQGRRTDTQYF. This sequence joins TRBV10-2 and TRBJ2-3, with D maybe TRBD1 (6 bases). V was pared by 6 bases and J by 1 base, with 14 bases between. This CDR3 contains 15 residues. Germline V lookup: CDR1 WSHSY, CDR2 SAAADI.

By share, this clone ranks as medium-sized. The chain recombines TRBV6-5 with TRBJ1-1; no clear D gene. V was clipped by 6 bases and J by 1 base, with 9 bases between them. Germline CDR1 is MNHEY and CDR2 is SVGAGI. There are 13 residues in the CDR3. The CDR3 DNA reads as TGTGCCAGCAGCGACCACGAGAACACTGAAGCTTTCTTT. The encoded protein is CASSDHENTEAFF.

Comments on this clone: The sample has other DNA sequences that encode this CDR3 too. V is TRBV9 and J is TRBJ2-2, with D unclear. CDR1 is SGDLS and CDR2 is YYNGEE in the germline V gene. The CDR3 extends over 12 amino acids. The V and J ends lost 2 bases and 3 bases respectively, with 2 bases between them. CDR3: CASSVDTGELFF. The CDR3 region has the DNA TGTGCCAGCAGCGTGGACACCGGGGAGCTGTTTTTT.

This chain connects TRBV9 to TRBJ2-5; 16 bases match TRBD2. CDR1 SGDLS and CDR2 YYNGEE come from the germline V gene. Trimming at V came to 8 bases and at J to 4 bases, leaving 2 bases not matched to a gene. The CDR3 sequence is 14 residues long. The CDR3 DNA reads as TGTGCCAGGGGGACTAGCGGGAGGGGAGAGACCCAGTACTTC. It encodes CARGTSGRGETQYF. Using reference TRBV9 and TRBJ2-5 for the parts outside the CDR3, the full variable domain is DSGVTQTPKHLITATGQRVTLRCSPRSGDLSVYWYQQSLDQGLQFLIQYYNGEERAKGNILERFSAQQFPDLHSELNLSSLELGDSALYFCARGTSGRGETQYFGPGTRLLVL.

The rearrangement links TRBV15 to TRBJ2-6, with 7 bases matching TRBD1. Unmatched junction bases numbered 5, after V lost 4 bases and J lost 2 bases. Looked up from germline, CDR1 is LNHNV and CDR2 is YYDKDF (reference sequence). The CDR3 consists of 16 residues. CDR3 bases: TGTGCCACCAGCATACGGACAGGAACTGGGGCCAACGTCCTGACTTTC. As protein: CATSIRTGTGANVLTF.

The CDR3 sequence: CASSRDAIGELFF. In DNA, the CDR3 is TGTGCCAGCAGTCGAGATGCAATCGGGGAGCTGTTTTTT. This sequence joins TRBV27 and TRBJ2-2; no definite D call. The V end lost 5 bases, the J end lost 7 bases, and 11 bases lay between the germline ends. The CDR3 runs 13 residues. In germline, CDR1 is MNHEY, CDR2 SMNVEV (reference sequence).

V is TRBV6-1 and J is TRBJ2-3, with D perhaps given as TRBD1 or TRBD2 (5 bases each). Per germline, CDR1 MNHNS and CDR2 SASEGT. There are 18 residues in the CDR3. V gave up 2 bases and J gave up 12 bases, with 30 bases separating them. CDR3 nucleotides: TGTGCCAGCAGTGAATTCGAGGGGCGGACTTCGGGTGGGGCAGGACAGTATTTT. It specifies CASSEFEGRTSGGAGQYF.

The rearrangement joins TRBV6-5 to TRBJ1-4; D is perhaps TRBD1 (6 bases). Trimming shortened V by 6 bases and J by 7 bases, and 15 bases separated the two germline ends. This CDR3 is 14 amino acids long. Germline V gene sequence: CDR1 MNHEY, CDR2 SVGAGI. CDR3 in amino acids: CASSPGGASEKLFF. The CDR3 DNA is TGTGCCAGCAGCCCCGGGGGGGCGAGTGAAAAACTGTTTTTT.

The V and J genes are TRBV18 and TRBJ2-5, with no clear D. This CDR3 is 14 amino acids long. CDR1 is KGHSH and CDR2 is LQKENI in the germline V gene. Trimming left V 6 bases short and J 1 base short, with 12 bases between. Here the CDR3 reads CASSPAGVQETQYF. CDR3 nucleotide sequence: TGTGCCAGCTCGCCTGCTGGGGTCCAAGAGACCCAGTACTTC.

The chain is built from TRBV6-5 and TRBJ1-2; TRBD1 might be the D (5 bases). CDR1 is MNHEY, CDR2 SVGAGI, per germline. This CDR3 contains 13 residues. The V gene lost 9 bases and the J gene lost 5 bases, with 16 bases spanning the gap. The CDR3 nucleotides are TGTGCCAGTTCCCGGGACGGGTGGTATGGCTACACCTTC. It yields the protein CASSRDGWYGYTF.